This entry describes one T cell receptor beta chain. Its antigen is undetermined. Each CDR3 protein gets one entry after TCRdb re-called the 5' RACE reads with MiXCR. The repertoire holds 300,000 to 350,000 distinct CDR3 sequences, with 14% to 15% as singletons. The CDR3 is 16 residues long. The V end was cut by 0 bases, the J end by 1 base, with 16 bases between. The germline V gene has CDR1 DFQATT and CDR2 SNEGSKA (reference sequence). This sample stems from a study of CD8 T cells in ankylosing spondylitis. Study conclusions and caveats: Blood from ankylosing spondylitis patients appeared to carry a characteristic roughly 8-variant TCR beta motif. Clones that were linked to disease were CD8+ and were relatively rare in peripheral blood.

The receptor comes from a male donor with ankylosing spondylitis or in good health (not recorded which). This chain connects TRBV20-1 to TRBJ2-7; D tentatively reads TRBD1 or TRBD2 (5 bases each). Sequenced: blood, either unsorted or a sorted T cell fraction (not recorded which). Here the CDR3 reads CSARDLGTAGSYEQYF. The CDR3 region has the DNA TGCAGTGCTAGAGACCTTGGGACGGCCGGGTCCTACGAGCAGTACTTC.